The T cell receptor beta chain under discussion was sequenced for a study of identical twins. General observations from the study: Invariant MAIT and iNKT cells are populations that could partly confound zero-insertion analyses. The study found weaker excess twin sharing in beta out-of-frame sequences.

A single record per CDR3 protein comes from TCRdb applying MiXCR to the 5' RACE reads. The sample includes about 530,000 distinct CDR3 sequences, around 20% of them seen just once. Comment on this clonotype: Its antigen is undetermined.

The same sample was also studied in work on yellow fever vaccine responses in identical twins.

Material for sequencing was CD4+ T cells sorted from blood. The TCR comes from a woman between 18 and 29 years old in good health.

CDR3 sequence reads: CASAGPIDGQFF. The CDR3 DNA is TGTGCCTCAGCGGGACCGATCGACGGGCAGTTCTTC. This rearrangement joins TRBV10-3 to TRBJ2-1, with TRBD2 matching 7 bases. The CDR3 contains 12 residues. The germline V gene has CDR1 ENHRY and CDR2 SYGVKD. The J segment lost 12 bases and the V segment lost 11 bases, leaving 13 bases of the junction unmatched.